The present T cell receptor beta chain was sequenced within a study of OX40 agonist ivuxolimab in advanced cancers. Study-wide background: With ivuxolimab, an agonistic anti-OX40 (CD134) antibody, patients were treated. Patients with prior anti-PD-1, anti-PD-L1 or anti-CTLA-4 therapy were eligible; approximately 37% had some. Study outcomes and limitations: Antigen targets of the expanded peripheral T cells went undetermined. CD4+ and CD8+ blood T cells expanded clonally by week 6 at 0.1 to 3.0 mg/kg.

This clone appeared a single time. Its antigen is not known. Assay: immunoSEQ multiplex PCR; the TCRdb copy retains only in-frame clones and omits some. The sample holds some 98,000 clones, 85% to 95% seen once. CDR1 and CDR2 from the germline V gene are GTSNPN and SVGIG (reference sequence). The V end was cut by 3 bases, the J end by 3 bases, with 15 bases between. The CDR3 runs 16 residues. The receptor's source is an adult with an advanced solid tumor such as melanoma, head and neck, liver or kidney cancer. The starting material was CD4+ or CD8+ T cells sorted from blood, obtained in a trial of the OX40 agonist ivuxolimab. The chain employs TRBV30 and TRBJ1-6, with D tentatively TRBD1 (5 bases). The CDR3 sequence: CAWSVGRGLYNSPLHF. The CDR3 nucleotides are TGTGCCTGGAGCGTCGGGAGGGGCCTCTATAATTCACCCCTCCACTTT.